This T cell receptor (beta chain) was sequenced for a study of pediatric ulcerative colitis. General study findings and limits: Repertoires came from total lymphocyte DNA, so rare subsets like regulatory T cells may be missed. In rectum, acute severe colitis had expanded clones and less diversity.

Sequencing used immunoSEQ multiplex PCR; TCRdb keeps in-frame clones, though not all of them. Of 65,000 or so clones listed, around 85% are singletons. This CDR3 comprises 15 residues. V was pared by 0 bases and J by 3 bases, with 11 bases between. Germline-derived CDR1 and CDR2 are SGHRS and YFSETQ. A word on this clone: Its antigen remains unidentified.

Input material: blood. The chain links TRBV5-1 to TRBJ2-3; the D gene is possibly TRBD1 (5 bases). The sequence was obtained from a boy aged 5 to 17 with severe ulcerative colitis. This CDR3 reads CASSLGAGWTDTQYF. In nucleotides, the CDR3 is TGCGCCAGCAGCTTGGGAGCAGGGTGGACAGATACGCAGTATTTT.